This T cell receptor beta chain was sequenced for a study of cytomegalovirus exposure and HLA in healthy donors. Study context: The approximately 600 first-cohort repertoires shared a platform with the approximately 110 validation repertoires, as reported in a later analysis.

The study's findings and limits: For cytomegalovirus status, the classifier reportedly gave diagnoses with high specificity and sensitivity. Researchers reported that a few CMV-associated chains were confirmed in vitro as CMV antigen-specific. Associated with cytomegalovirus, according to the listing, were 150 to 200 TCR beta chains.

A note on this clone: Its cognate antigen is unknown.

Losses at the gene ends were 0 bases for V and 6 bases for J; bases not matched to a gene: 9. The CDR3 sequence is 16 residues long. CDR1 and CDR2 (germline): SGHRS, YFSETQ. TCRdb's table, derived via immunoSEQ multiplex PCR, lists solely in-frame clones and lacks some. This sample has approximately 46,000 clones, with roughly 93% found just once. The chain recombines TRBV5-1 with TRBJ2-1; 7 bases fit TRBD1. This sequence was found in a woman aged 18-30 years in good health and CMV-seronegative. The sample consisted of PBMCs. The CDR3 sequence: CASSLGAGTGANEQFF. For the CDR3, the DNA is TGCGCCAGCAGCTTGGGGGCCGGTACAGGGGCCAATGAGCAGTTCTTC.